This T cell receptor (beta chain) is drawn from a study of blood T cell repertoires in COVID-19. Study context: From T cells, B-cell-depleted T cells, or PBMCs came the material, which was cDNA or gDNA.

Seattle's cohort entered during active infection and was followed longitudinally. Profiling relied on immunoSEQ multiplex PCR, and the TCRdb table lists in-frame clones only, not all of them. This sample yields some 290,000 clones, of which roughly 90% are seen a single time; around 0.97% belongs to the top ten. This CDR3 spans 17 amino acids. Germline trimming cut 6 bases from V and 6 bases from J; bases unmatched to any gene: 19. Germline V CDR1 and CDR2: MDHEN, SYDVKM. The sequence was obtained from a woman in her forties with COVID-19, enrolled during active disease. The source material was peripheral blood. The V call is TRBV28, the J call TRBJ2-7; 8 bases align to TRBD1. The chain's CDR3 is CASSPGQRTGNRIEQYF. The CDR3 DNA reads as TGTGCCAGCAGCCCTGGACAGAGGACAGGGAACAGGATCGAGCAGTACTTC. The full variable domain, in which reference TRBV28 and TRBJ2-7 provide the parts outside the CDR3, is DVKVTQSSRYLVKRTGEKVFLECVQDMDHENMFWYRQDPGLGLRLIYFSYDVKMKEKGDIPEGYSVSREKKERFSLILESASTNQTSMYLCASSPGQRTGNRIEQYFGPGTRLTVT.